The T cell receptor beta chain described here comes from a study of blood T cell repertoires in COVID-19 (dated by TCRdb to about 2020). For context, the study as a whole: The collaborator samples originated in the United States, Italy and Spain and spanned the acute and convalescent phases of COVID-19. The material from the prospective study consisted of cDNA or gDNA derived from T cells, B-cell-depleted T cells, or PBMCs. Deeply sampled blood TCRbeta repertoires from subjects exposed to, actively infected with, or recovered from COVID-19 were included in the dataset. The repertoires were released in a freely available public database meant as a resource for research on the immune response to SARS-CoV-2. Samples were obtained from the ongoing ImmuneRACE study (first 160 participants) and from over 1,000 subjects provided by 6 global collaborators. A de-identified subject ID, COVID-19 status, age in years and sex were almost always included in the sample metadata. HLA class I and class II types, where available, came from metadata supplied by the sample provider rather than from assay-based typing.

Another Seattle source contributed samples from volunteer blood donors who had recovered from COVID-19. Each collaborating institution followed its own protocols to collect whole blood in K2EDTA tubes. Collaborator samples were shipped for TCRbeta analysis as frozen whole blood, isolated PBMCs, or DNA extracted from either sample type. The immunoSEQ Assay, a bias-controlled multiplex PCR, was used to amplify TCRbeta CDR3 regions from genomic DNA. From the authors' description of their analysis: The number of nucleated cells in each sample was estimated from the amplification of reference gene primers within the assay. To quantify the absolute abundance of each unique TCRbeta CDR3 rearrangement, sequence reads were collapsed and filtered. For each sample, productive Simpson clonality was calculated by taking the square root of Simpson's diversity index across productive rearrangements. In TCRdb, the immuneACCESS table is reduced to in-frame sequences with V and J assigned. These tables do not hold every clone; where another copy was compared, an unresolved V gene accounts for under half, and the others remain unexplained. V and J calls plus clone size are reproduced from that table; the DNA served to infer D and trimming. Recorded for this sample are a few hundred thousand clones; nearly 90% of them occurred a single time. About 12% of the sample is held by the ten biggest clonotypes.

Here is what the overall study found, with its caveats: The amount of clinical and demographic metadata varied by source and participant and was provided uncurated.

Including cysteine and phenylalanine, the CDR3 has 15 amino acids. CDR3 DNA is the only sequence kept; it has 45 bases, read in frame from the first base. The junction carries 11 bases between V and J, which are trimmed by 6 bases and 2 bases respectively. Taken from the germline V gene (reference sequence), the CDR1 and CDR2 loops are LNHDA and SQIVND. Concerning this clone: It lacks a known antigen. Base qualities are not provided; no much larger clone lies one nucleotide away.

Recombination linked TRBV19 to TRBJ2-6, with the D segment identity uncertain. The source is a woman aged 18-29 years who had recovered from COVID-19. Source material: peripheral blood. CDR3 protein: CASRAEFAGANVLTF. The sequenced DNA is TGTGCCAGTAGGGCGGAGTTCGCTGGGGCCAACGTCCTGACTTTC.